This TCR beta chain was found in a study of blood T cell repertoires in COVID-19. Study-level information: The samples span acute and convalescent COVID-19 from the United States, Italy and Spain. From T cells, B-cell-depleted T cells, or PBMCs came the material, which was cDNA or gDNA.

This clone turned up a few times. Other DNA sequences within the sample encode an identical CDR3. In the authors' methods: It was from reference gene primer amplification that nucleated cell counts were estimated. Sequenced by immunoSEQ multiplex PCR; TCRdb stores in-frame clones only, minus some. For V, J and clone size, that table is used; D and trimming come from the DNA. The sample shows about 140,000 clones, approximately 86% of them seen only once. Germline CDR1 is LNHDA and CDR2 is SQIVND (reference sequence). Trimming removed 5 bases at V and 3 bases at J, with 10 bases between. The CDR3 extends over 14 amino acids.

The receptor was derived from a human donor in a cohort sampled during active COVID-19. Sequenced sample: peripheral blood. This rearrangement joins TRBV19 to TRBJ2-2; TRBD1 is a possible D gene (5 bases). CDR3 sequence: CASSPSGYTGELFF. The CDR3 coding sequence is TGTGCCAGTAGTCCATCAGGGTACACCGGGGAGCTGTTTTTT.